This T cell receptor beta chain was sequenced in a study of OX40 agonist ivuxolimab in advanced cancers. Assay used: immunoSEQ multiplex PCR; TCRdb lists only in-frame clones, some missing. The sample consists of 70,000 to 80,000 clones, over 90% of them appearing once. This material consisted of CD4+ or CD8+ T cells sorted from blood, taken in a trial of the OX40 agonist ivuxolimab. This TCR was sampled from an adult with an advanced solid tumor such as melanoma, head and neck, liver or kidney cancer.

Written as DNA, the CDR3 is TGTGCCAGCAGCGGGAACTACAATGAGCAGTTCTTC. Its translation is CASSGNYNEQFF. The chain couples TRBV27 to TRBJ2-1; the D gene is possibly TRBD2 (5 bases). Germline lookup yields CDR1 MNHEY and CDR2 SMNVEV (reference sequence). This CDR3 spans 12 amino acids. Trimming pared 6 bases from V and 3 bases from J, leaving 6 bases between.